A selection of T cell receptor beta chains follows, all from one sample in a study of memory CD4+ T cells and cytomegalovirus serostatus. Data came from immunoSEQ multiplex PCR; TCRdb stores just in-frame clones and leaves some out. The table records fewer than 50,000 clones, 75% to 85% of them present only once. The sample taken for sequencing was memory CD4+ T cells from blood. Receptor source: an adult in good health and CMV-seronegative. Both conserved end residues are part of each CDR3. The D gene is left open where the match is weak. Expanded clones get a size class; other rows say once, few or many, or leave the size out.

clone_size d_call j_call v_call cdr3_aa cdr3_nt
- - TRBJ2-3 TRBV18 CASSPPSQDEDTQYF TGTGCCAGCTCACCACCGAGCCAGGATGAAGATACGCAGTATTTT
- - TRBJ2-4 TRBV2 CASSLLEGAKNIQYF TGTGCCAGCAGTTTATTGGAGGGAGCCAAAAACATTCAGTACTTC
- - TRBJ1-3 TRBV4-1 CASSWTVQAGNTIYF TGCGCCAGCAGCTGGACAGTCCAAGCTGGAAACACCATATATTTT
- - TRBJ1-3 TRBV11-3 CASSSGRWGSGNTIYF TGTGCCAGCAGCTCCGGACGGTGGGGCTCTGGAAACACCATATATTTT
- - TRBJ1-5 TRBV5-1 CASSPDGGRRQPQHF TGCGCCAGCAGCCCGGACGGGGGGCGCCGTCAGCCCCAGCATTTT
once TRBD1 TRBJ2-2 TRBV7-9 CASSLSANRGHGGELFF TGTGCCAGCAGCTTATCGGCGAACAGGGGGCATGGCGGGGAGCTGTTTTTT
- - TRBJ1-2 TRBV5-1 CASSATEYYGYTF TGCGCCAGCAGCGCAACAGAGTACTATGGCTACACCTTC
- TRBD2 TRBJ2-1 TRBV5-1 CASTLRYALAGTYRSSYNEQFF TGCGCCAGCACCCTACGGTACGCACTAGCGGGAACCTACAGGAGCTCCTACAATGAGCAGTTCTTC
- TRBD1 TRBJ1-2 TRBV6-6 CASRTTGSYGYTF TGTGCCAGCAGAACGACAGGGAGTTATGGCTACACCTTC
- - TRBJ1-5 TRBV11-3 CASSLVSNQPQHF TGTGCCAGCAGCTTAGTTAGCAATCAGCCCCAGCATTTT
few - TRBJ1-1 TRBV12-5 CASGSNTGLTGNTEAFF TGTGCTAGTGGTTCCAATACAGGGCTTACAGGAAACACTGAAGCTTTCTTT
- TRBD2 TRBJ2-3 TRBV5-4 CASSLRLAGVADTQYF TGTGCCAGCAGCTTAAGACTAGCGGGAGTTGCAGATACGCAGTATTTT
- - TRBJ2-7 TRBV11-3 CASSPGSTYEQYF TGTGCCAGCAGCCCCGGGTCGACCTACGAGCAGTACTTC
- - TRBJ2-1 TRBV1 CTSSQATSQQFF TGCACCAGCAGCCAAGCGACCTCCCAGCAGTTCTTC
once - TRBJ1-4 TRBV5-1 CASSAGAVPSNEKLFF TGCGCCAGCAGCGCCGGAGCGGTACCTTCTAATGAAAAACTGTTTTTT
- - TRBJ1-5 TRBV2 CASSEGSQTIRPQHF TGTGCCAGCAGTGAAGGGTCCCAGACAATCAGACCCCAGCATTTT
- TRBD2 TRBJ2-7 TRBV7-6 CASSLVAGANEQYF TGTGCCAGCAGCTTAGTAGCGGGAGCCAACGAGCAGTACTTC
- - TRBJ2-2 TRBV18 CASQGTNTGELFF TGTGCCAGCCAGGGAACGAACACCGGGGAGCTGTTTTTT
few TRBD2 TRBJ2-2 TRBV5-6 CASSFSGRASGELFF TGTGCCAGCAGCTTTAGCGGGAGGGCCAGCGGGGAGCTGTTTTTT
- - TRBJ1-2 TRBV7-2 CASRRTRFSNYGYTF TGTGCCAGCAGGAGGACCCGATTCTCTAACTATGGCTACACCTTC
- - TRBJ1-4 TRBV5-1 CASSLNGGVNEKLFF TGCGCCAGCAGCTTGAACGGGGGGGTTAATGAAAAACTGTTTTTT
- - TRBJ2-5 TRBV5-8 CASSPVQLSQETQYF TGTGCCAGCAGCCCCGTGCAGCTATCTCAAGAGACCCAGTACTTC
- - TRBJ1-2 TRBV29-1 CSVEDRPENYGYTF TGCAGCGTTGAAGATCGCCCGGAGAACTATGGCTACACCTTC
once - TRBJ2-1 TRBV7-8 CASSQSSYNEQFF TGTGCCAGCAGTCAGTCCTCCTACAATGAGCAGTTCTTC
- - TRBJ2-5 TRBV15 CATSRDPGLGQETQYF TGTGCCACCAGCAGAGATCCTGGCCTCGGACAAGAGACCCAGTACTTC
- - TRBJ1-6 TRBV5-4 CASSLDSPNNSPLHF TGTGCCAGCAGCCTGGACAGCCCCAATAATTCACCCCTCCACTTT
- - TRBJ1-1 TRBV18 CASSPKEQNTEAFF TGTGCCAGCTCACCAAAGGAGCAGAACACTGAAGCTTTCTTT
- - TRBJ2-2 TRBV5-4 CASSSISRDTGELFF TGTGCCAGCAGCTCTATTAGTAGGGACACCGGGGAGCTGTTTTTT
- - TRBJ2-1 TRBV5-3 CARRATSIISYNEQFF TGTGCCAGAAGGGCGACTAGTATTATCTCCTACAATGAGCAGTTCTTC
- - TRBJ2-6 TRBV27 CASSKWGTGANVLTF TGTGCCAGCAGTAAATGGGGGACAGGGGCCAACGTCCTGACTTTC
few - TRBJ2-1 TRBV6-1 CASSVTSLSYNEQFF TGTGCCAGCAGTGTAACTAGTCTCTCCTACAATGAGCAGTTCTTC
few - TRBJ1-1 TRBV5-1 CASSIQGVDTEAFF TGCGCCAGCAGCATACAGGGCGTCGACACTGAAGCTTTCTTT
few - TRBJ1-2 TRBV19 CASSEGIFGYTF TGTGCCAGTAGTGAAGGGATATTTGGCTACACCTTC
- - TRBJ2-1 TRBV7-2 CASSLVREREQFF TGTGCCAGCAGCTTAGTGCGAGAGCGTGAGCAGTTCTTC
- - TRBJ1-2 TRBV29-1 CSVGQEIYGYTF TGCAGCGTTGGGCAGGAGATATATGGCTACACCTTC
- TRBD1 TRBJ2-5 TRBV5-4 CASSSGQGAPSSKTQYF TGTGCCAGCAGCTCCGGACAGGGGGCACCGAGCTCGAAGACCCAGTACTTC
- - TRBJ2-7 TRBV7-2 CASSPTTYEQYF TGTGCCAGCAGCCCTACCACCTACGAGCAGTACTTC
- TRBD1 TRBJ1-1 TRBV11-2 CASSLVGGQGLAFF TGTGCCAGCAGCTTAGTGGGGGGACAGGGGCTAGCTTTCTTT
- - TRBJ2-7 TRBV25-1 CASSAPGWSYEQYF TGTGCCAGCTCCGCCCCCGGTTGGTCCTACGAGCAGTACTTC